These 15 T cell receptor beta chains came from one sample sequenced in a study of T cell clonality in common variable immunodeficiency. Assay used: immunoSEQ multiplex PCR; TCRdb lists only in-frame clones, some missing. This set yields some 39,000 clones and no singletons; the top ten hold around 1.5%. The material sequenced was peripheral blood mononuclear cells. These receptors were collected from a person between 18 and 75 years old in good health.

This clone was seen repeatedly, ten times or more. The read comes to an end 3 residues before the CDR3 does, leaving the germline J gene to fill in the end. The J gene is TRBJ1-2, the V gene TRBV4-2; D unresolved. CDR1 and CDR2 (germline): LGHNA, YNFKEQ. The CDR3 has 15 amino acids. Trimming left V 0 bases short and J 0 bases short, with 8 bases between. The CDR3 loop reads CASSQESGSNYGYTF. CDR3 DNA, as far as it was read: TGTGCCAGCAGCCAAGAATCGGGGTCTAACTATGGC.

This clone was detected a few times. A much bigger clone sits one base away, suggesting this may be a read error. The CDR3 is cut off 3 residues early in the read; its end comes from the germline J gene. The rearrangement links TRBV7-2 to TRBJ2-7; 9 positions agree with TRBD2. The CDR3 is 17 residues long. V shed 0 bases and J 5 bases; nucleotides not matched to a gene: 11. In germline, CDR1 is SGHTA, CDR2 FQGNSA. CDR3 sequence reads: CASSLAPTSGAYNEQYF. The DNA read from the CDR3 is TGTGCCAGCAGCTTAGCGCCGACTAGCGGTGCTTACAACGAG.

This clone came up a few times. The part of the CDR3 DNA that was read is TGCGCCAGCAGCTTGGGGTCCCAGGGTGCGGGGGAGACG. Its protein is CASSLGSQGAGET. The full CDR3 is CASSLGSQGAGETQYF. V and J are TRBV5-1 and TRBJ2-3; 7 bases match TRBD2. The CDR3 end is not reached by the read, which stops 3 residues before it; the germline J gene fills it in. CDR3 length equals 16 residues. The germline V gene has CDR1 SGHRS and CDR2 YFSETQ.

This clone was seen ten or more times. The CDR3 end lies 3 residues beyond the end of the read and is filled in from the germline J gene. V gene TRBV7-3 combines with J gene TRBJ1-3, with D uncertain. Looked up from germline, CDR1 is SGHTA and CDR2 is FQGTGA. CDR3 length: 14 residues. Trimming pared 5 bases from V and 4 bases from J, leaving 12 bases between. The CDR3 DNA, read in part, is TGTGCCAGCAGCCTTGTCACAAGGGGAAACACC. This codes for CASSLVTRGNT. The full CDR3 protein is CASSLVTRGNTIYF.

This clone was seen ten or more times. The read is 3 residues too short to cover the CDR3 end, so that end is filled in from the germline J gene. The chain has TRBV20-1 and TRBJ2-1; TRBD2 matches 8 bases. The CDR3 is made up of 18 amino acids. In germline, CDR1 is DFQATT, CDR2 SNEGSKA (reference sequence). V lost 4 bases, J lost 2 bases, and 16 bases stayed unmatched. CDR3 bases read: TGCAGTGCTAATGACAGACGGACTAGCCTTTTAGCCTACAATGAG. Amino acids: CSANDRRTSLLAYNE. The entire CDR3 reads CSANDRRTSLLAYNEQFF.

This clone was found many times. The read ends 3 residues before the CDR3 terminus; that terminus is restored from the germline J gene. The chain employs TRBV20-1 and TRBJ1-5; 9 bases line up with TRBD1. V lost 4 bases to trimming and J lost 5 bases; unmatched junction nucleotides: 6. CDR1 is DFQATT, CDR2 SNEGSKA, per germline (reference sequence). The CDR3 has 14 amino acids. The CDR3 bases that were read are TGCAGTGCTATCCACAGGGGGCTGGATCAGCCC. Its protein is CSAIHRGLDQP. The full CDR3 protein is CSAIHRGLDQPQHF.

Comment on this clone: The missing CDR3 end, 3 residues past where the read stops, is filled in from the germline J gene. The chain uses TRBV2 and TRBJ2-7, with TRBD2 matching 7 bases. Germline assignment: CDR1 SNHLY and CDR2 FYNNEI. With V trimmed by 6 bases and J by 2 bases, 7 bases remained unmatched. The CDR3 is made up of 14 amino acids. CDR3 bases read: TGTGCCAGCAGCCGGACTAGGTGGGCCTACGAG. Translated, it gives CASSRTRWAYE. In full, the CDR3 reads CASSRTRWAYEQYF. The full variable domain, its missing parts supplied by reference TRBV2 and TRBJ2-7, is EPEVTQTPSHQVTQMGQEVILRCVPISNHLYFYWYRQILGQKVEFLVSFYNNEISEKSEIFDDQFSVERPDGSNFTLKIRSTKLEDSAMYFCASSRTRWAYEQYFGPGTRLTVT.

The sample holds many counts of this clone. The read stops 3 residues short of the end of the CDR3; the missing end is completed from the germline J gene. This chain joins TRBV7-2 and TRBJ1-6; D unresolved. The V end lost 0 bases, the J end lost 8 bases, and 11 bases lay between the germline ends. CDR1 is SGHTA and CDR2 is FQGNSA in the germline V gene. The CDR3 covers 15 residues. The CDR3 sequence: CASSLASVTYSPLHF. The DNA read from the CDR3 is TGTGCCAGCAGCTTAGCTAGCGTGACGTATTCACCC. The entire variable domain, with the rest obtained from reference TRBV7-2 and TRBJ1-6, is as follows: GAGVSQSPSNKVTEKGKDVELRCDPISGHTALYWYRQSLGQGLEFLIYFQGNSAPDKSGLPSDRFSAERTGGSVSTLTIQRTQQEDSAVYLCASSLASVTYSPLHFGNGTRLTVT.

This clone was detected many times. The observed sequence ends 3 residues before the CDR3 terminus, with the missing tail filled in from the germline J gene. The chain links TRBV30 to TRBJ2-2; 7 bases are a match to TRBD1. The V and J ends lost 3 bases and 7 bases, in that order; junction bases with no gene match: 11. The CDR3 spans 15 residues. Germline CDR1 GTSNPN, CDR2 SVGIG (reference sequence). The CDR3 sequence is CAWSRDRGSGGELFF. Partial CDR3 DNA: TGTGCCTGGAGCCGGGACAGAGGGAGTGGCGGGGAG.

This clone was counted ten times or more. The CDR3 end is not reached by the read, which stops 3 residues before it; the germline J gene fills it in. The V and J genes are TRBV20-1 and TRBJ1-4; D perhaps matches TRBD1 (6 bases). CDR3 length: 15 residues. Per the germline V gene, CDR1 is DFQATT and CDR2 is SNEGSKA (reference sequence). CDR3 bases read: TGCAGTGCTAGAGATGCCAGGGGCAGTGATTCACCA. Residues: CSARDARGSDSP. The entire CDR3 reads CSARDARGSDSPLFF.

This clone was recorded many times. The read terminates 3 residues before the CDR3 end, so the remaining end is supplied by the germline J gene. V gene TRBV7-8 combines with J gene TRBJ2-7; no reliable D call. V shed 1 base and J shed 3 bases, with 10 bases lying between them. CDR1 SGHVS and CDR2 FQNEAQ come from the germline V gene. The CDR3 runs 14 residues. CDR3 residues: CASSLGLIFYEQYF. The part of the CDR3 DNA that was read is TGTGCCAGCAGCTTAGGACTGATCTTCTACGAG.

This clone was detected ten times or more. The read comes to an end 3 residues before the CDR3 does, leaving the germline J gene to fill in the end. The gene calls are TRBV28 and TRBJ1-4; TRBD1 might be the D (5 bases). Per germline, CDR1 MDHEN and CDR2 SYDVKM. The CDR3 sequence is 12 residues long. The DNA read from the CDR3 is TGTGCCAGCAGTTTTAGTTCAGGGAGA. This translates into CASSFSSGR. The CDR3 reads in full as CASSFSSGRLFF.

This clone was observed a handful of times. Coverage ceases 3 residues before the CDR3 finishes, and the germline J gene fills in the end. The chain joins TRBV18 to TRBJ1-1; 11 nucleotides line up with TRBD1. J lost 3 bases, V lost 5 bases, and 5 bases had no gene match. CDR3 length equals 15 residues. The germline gives CDR1 KGHSH, CDR2 LQKENI. The sequenced CDR3 bases are TGTGCCAGCTCAACGGACAGGGGGCGGCACACTGAA. Protein product: CASSTDRGRHTE. The entire CDR3 reads CASSTDRGRHTEAFF.

This clone was found many times. The missing CDR3 end, 3 residues past where the read stops, is filled in from the germline J gene. The rearrangement links TRBV19 to TRBJ2-3, with 11 positions matching TRBD2. Germline trimming cut 4 bases from V and 2 bases from J; bases unmatched to any gene: 8. The CDR3 extends over 17 amino acids. CDR1 LNHDA and CDR2 SQIVND come from the germline V gene (reference sequence). CDR3 sequence: CASSTKTSGTYTDTQYF. The CDR3 DNA, read in part, is TGTGCCAGTAGTACCAAGACTAGCGGGACTTACACAGATACG.

This clone was counted ten times or more. The read halts 3 residues ahead of the CDR3 end, with the missing end drawn from the germline J gene. J is TRBJ1-1 and V is TRBV20-1, with 8 bases aligning to TRBD1. This CDR3 contains 14 residues. Germline V gene data show CDR1 as DFQATT and CDR2 as SNEGSKA (reference sequence). The J segment lost 6 bases and the V segment lost 1 base, leaving 7 bases of the junction unmatched. CDR3 sequence: CSARAGQGSPEAFF. CDR3 DNA (partial): TGCAGTGCTAGAGCAGGACAGGGTAGCCCTGAA.